Shown below are 23 T cell receptor beta chains from a single sample sequenced in a study of OX40 agonist ivuxolimab in advanced cancers. Assay used: immunoSEQ multiplex PCR; TCRdb lists only in-frame clones, some missing. The sample shows about 73,000 clones, under 95% of them seen only once. The sample consisted of CD4+ or CD8+ T cells sorted from blood, taken in a trial of the OX40 agonist ivuxolimab. These receptors all come from an adult with an advanced solid tumor such as melanoma, head and neck, liver or kidney cancer.

The genes are TRBV2 and TRBJ2-7, with TRBD1 as a possible D gene (5 bases). The CDR3 has 14 amino acids. CDR1 SNHLY and CDR2 FYNNEI come from the germline V gene. Trimming took off 7 bases at V and 6 bases at J, with 19 bases between the two ends. The CDR3 protein is CASMPWQGVREQYF. CDR3 nucleotide sequence: TGTGCCAGCATGCCCTGGCAAGGGGTGCGCGAGCAGTACTTC.

The rearrangement links TRBV9 to TRBJ1-1; 8 bases agree with TRBD1. The CDR3 covers 16 residues. Germline loops: CDR1 SGDLS, CDR2 YYNGEE. Unmatched junction bases numbered 8, after V lost 0 bases and J lost 4 bases. CDR3 coding DNA: TGTGCCAGCAGCGTAGCTGTCAGGGGGCGAGGCACTGAAGCTTTCTTT. Encoded protein: CASSVAVRGRGTEAFF.

This sequence joins TRBV6-5 and TRBJ1-3; no clear D. The germline V gene has CDR1 MNHEY and CDR2 SVGAGI. Trimming stripped 0 bases from V and 9 bases from J, with 9 bases between. The CDR3 totals 13 residues. In DNA form, the CDR3 reads TGTGCCAGCAGTTACTCGGAGGGTACCACCATATATTTT. Translation gives CASSYSEGTTIYF.

Concerning this clone: Other nucleotide sequences in the sample specify the same CDR3. This rearrangement joins TRBV5-4 to TRBJ2-7; D is unclear. CDR1 and CDR2 from the germline V gene are SGHNT and YYREEE (reference sequence). The CDR3 sequence is 13 residues long. The V and J ends lost 0 bases and 0 bases respectively, with 4 bases between them. In DNA, the CDR3 is TGTGCCAGCAGCTTGGGCAGCTCCTACGAGCAGTACTTC. As protein: CASSLGSSYEQYF.

This clone appeared a single time. The V and J genes are TRBV27 and TRBJ1-2, with 10 positions matching TRBD1. This CDR3 region has 17 residues. The germline CDR1 and CDR2 sequences are MNHEY and SMNVEV (reference sequence). V shed 2 bases and J 6 bases; nucleotides not matched to a gene: 12. CDR3 protein: CASSLEGTGVSLNGYTF. The DNA of the CDR3 is TGTGCCAGCAGTTTAGAGGGGACAGGGGTTTCTTTGAATGGCTACACCTTC.

V usage is TRBV6-5 and J usage is TRBJ1-6; 10 nucleotides line up with TRBD1. V shed 4 bases and J 8 bases; nucleotides not matched to a gene: 2. Germline loops: CDR1 MNHEY, CDR2 SVGAGI. The CDR3 has 14 amino acids. CDR3 loop: CASSSGTGDSPLHF. The CDR3 DNA sequence: TGTGCCAGCAGTTCCGGGACAGGGGATTCACCCCTCCACTTT.

V and J are TRBV12-1 and TRBJ1-4; the DNA was not used to check the table's D call, TRBD1. TRBV12-1 is an annotated pseudogene. This CDR3 contains 15 residues. The CDR3 DNA is TGTGCCAGCAGCTTTCCTTTGGACAGAAATGAAAAACTGTTTTTT. This sequence encodes CASSFPLDRNEKLFF.

The rearrangement links TRBV4-3 to TRBJ1-2; 7 bases map to TRBD1. Per germline, CDR1 LGHNA and CDR2 YSLEER. The CDR3 loop spans 15 amino acids. V lost 0 bases, J lost 2 bases, and 3 bases stayed unmatched. The CDR3, as DNA: TGCGCCAGCAGCCAAGATACAGGGGACAACTATGGCTACACCTTC. Amino acid sequence: CASSQDTGDNYGYTF.

The chain is built from TRBV30 and TRBJ1-1, with a possible D match to TRBD1 (6 bases). Germline CDR1 and CDR2: GTSNPN and SVGIG (reference sequence). The length of the CDR3 is 11 residues. This CDR3 reads CYLVRGTEAFF. The CDR3, as DNA: TGTTATCTTGTCAGGGGCACTGAAGCTTTCTTT.

This clone has only one observation. The genes are TRBV7-6 and TRBJ2-6; D is unresolved. Trimming removed 11 bases at V and 0 bases at J, with 5 bases between. Per germline, CDR1 SGHVS and CDR2 FNYEAQ. The CDR3 loop spans 12 amino acids. The CDR3 DNA is TGTGCCGGCCTCTCTGGGGCCAACGTCCTGACTTTC. It codes for CAGLSGANVLTF.

The rearrangement joins TRBV7-9 to TRBJ2-7; perhaps D is TRBD1 or TRBD2 (5 bases each). The length of the CDR3 is 16 residues. Germline V CDR1 and CDR2: SEHNR, FQNEAQ (reference sequence). The V end lost 6 bases, the J end lost 0 bases, and 18 bases lay between the germline ends. CDR3 coding DNA: TGTGCCAGCAGTTCGGCCGAGGGGCCCCTCTCCTACGAGCAGTACTTC. Translated: CASSSAEGPLSYEQYF. The full variable domain, with the rest looked up from reference TRBV7-9 and TRBJ2-7, is DTGVSQNPRHKITKRGQNVTFRCDPISEHNRLYWYRQTLGQGPEFLTYFQNEAQLEKSRLLSDRFSAERPKGSFSTLEIQRTEQGDSAMYLCASSSAEGPLSYEQYFGPGTRLTVT.

This rearrangement joins TRBV30 to TRBJ1-2; a weak D match, TRBD1 (6 bases). Germline V gene lookup returns CDR1 GTSNPN and CDR2 SVGIG (reference sequence). The CDR3 length is 17 residues. V lost 0 bases and J 6 bases, leaving 23 bases between the germline ends. DNA of the CDR3: TGTGCCTGGAGTGTACTAGGCTCGGGGGGCAATGGCGATGGCTACACCTTC. Protein: CAWSVLGSGGNGDGYTF.

The chain uses TRBV15 and TRBJ2-7; TRBD1 matches at 7 bases. Germline loops: CDR1 LNHNV, CDR2 YYDKDF (reference sequence). This CDR3 contains 15 residues. With 6 bases clipped from V and 0 bases from J, the junction kept 8 bases outside the gene matches. CDR3 protein: CATSSTGPSSYEQYF. In DNA form, the CDR3 reads TGTGCCACCAGTTCGACAGGGCCTAGCTCCTACGAGCAGTACTTC.

J is TRBJ2-7 and V is TRBV12-5; TRBD2 aligns across 8 bases. Germline lookup yields CDR1 LGHNT and CDR2 FRNRAP. V shed 0 bases and J 6 bases; nucleotides not matched to a gene: 4. CDR3 size: 14 residues. In DNA form, the CDR3 reads TGTGCTAGTGGTTTGGTAGCGGGGGCTGGCGAGCAGTACTTC. As protein: CASGLVAGAGEQYF.

The chain carries TRBV7-9 and TRBJ1-1; D possibly corresponds to TRBD1 (5 bases). The germline V gene encodes CDR1 SEHNR and CDR2 FQNEAQ (reference sequence). The CDR3 extends over 15 amino acids. Trimming removed 0 bases at V and 3 bases at J, with 11 bases between. For the CDR3, the DNA is TGTGCCAGCAGCTTAGCGGGTGGGGGTTACACTGAAGCTTTCTTT. This gives the protein CASSLAGGGYTEAFF. Drawing the rest from reference TRBV7-9 and TRBJ1-1, the complete variable domain is DTGVSQNPRHKITKRGQNVTFRCDPISEHNRLYWYRQTLGQGPEFLTYFQNEAQLEKSRLLSDRFSAERPKGSFSTLEIQRTEQGDSAMYLCASSLAGGGYTEAFFGQGTRLTVV.

The rearrangement links TRBV7-6 to TRBJ2-3; D not resolved. V was clipped by 0 bases and J by 7 bases, with 11 bases between them. CDR3 length: 14 amino acids. The germline V gene encodes CDR1 SGHVS and CDR2 FNYEAQ. The chain's CDR3 is CASSLAAHGNTQYF. CDR3 coding DNA: TGTGCCAGCAGCTTAGCGGCTCATGGGAATACGCAGTATTTT.

V gene TRBV5-1 combines with J gene TRBJ1-6, with D perhaps matching TRBD1 (5 bases). The CDR3 extends over 14 amino acids. Per germline, CDR1 SGHRS and CDR2 YFSETQ. The V end was cut by 3 bases, the J end by 6 bases, with 10 bases between. As DNA, the CDR3 is TGCGCCAGCAGCTGGGGGGATAGTAATTCACCCCTCCACTTT. This encodes CASSWGDSNSPLHF.

The count of this clone is one. V is TRBV11-2 and J is TRBJ2-7, with D perhaps matching TRBD2 (5 bases). Germline CDR1 and CDR2: SGHAT and FQNNGV. The CDR3 extends over 14 amino acids. The V end lost 3 bases, the J end lost 7 bases, and 16 bases lay between the germline ends. Written as DNA, the CDR3 is TGTGCCAGCAGCTTGTTACCTAGCCAAGGAGAGCAGTACTTC. This sequence encodes CASSLLPSQGEQYF.

The chain couples TRBV11-2 to TRBJ2-1, with 8 bases matching TRBD2. The V gene's germline CDR1 is SGHAT and CDR2 FQNNGV. CDR3 length: 13 residues. J was trimmed by 5 bases and V by 5 bases; bases with no gene match: 2. DNA of the CDR3: TGTGCCAGCAGCCCACTAGCGGACAATGAGCAGTTCTTC. Its protein is CASSPLADNEQFF. Full variable domain (outside the CDR3, taken from reference TRBV11-2 and TRBJ2-1): EAGVAQSPRYKIIEKRQSVAFWCNPISGHATLYWYQQILGQGPKLLIQFQNNGVVDDSQLPKDRFSAERLKGVDSTLKIQPAKLEDSAVYLCASSPLADNEQFFGPGTRLTVL.

The genes are TRBV7-6 and TRBJ1-4; D unresolved. The CDR3 has 17 amino acids. CDR1 is SGHVS and CDR2 is FNYEAQ in the germline V gene. Trimming took off 5 bases at V and 3 bases at J, with 19 bases between the two ends. CDR3 in DNA: TGTGCCAGCAGCACTGGAGCCCCCTTAGGTGCTAATGAAAAACTGTTTTTT. It is translated as CASSTGAPLGANEKLFF.

This clone was seen only once. The gene calls are TRBV6-1 and TRBJ1-6; D not certain. The CDR3 spans 14 residues. V lost 8 bases and J 14 bases, leaving 22 bases between the germline ends. Germline V gene lookup returns CDR1 MNHNS and CDR2 SASEGT. The CDR3 here is CASGVPGSPATLHF. CDR3 nucleotide sequence: TGTGCCAGCGGAGTGCCCGGATCCCCGGCGACCCTCCACTTT.

This chain links TRBV13 with TRBJ1-2; no definite D call. Germline V gives CDR1 PRHDT, CDR2 FYEKMQ (reference sequence). The CDR3 is 16 residues long. Trimming shortened V by 5 bases and J by 1 base, and 17 bases separated the two germline ends. The CDR3 bases are TGTGCCAGCAGCGCACAGACAACTACCCTTAACTATGGCTACACCTTC. This gives the protein CASSAQTTTLNYGYTF. Using reference TRBV13 and TRBJ1-2 for the parts outside the CDR3, the full variable domain is AAGVIQSPRHLIKEKRETATLKCYPIPRHDTVYWYQQGPGQDPQFLISFYEKMQSDKGSIPDRFSAQQFSDYHSELNMSSLELGDSALYFCASSAQTTTLNYGYTFGSGTRLTVV.

This chain joins TRBV7-9 and TRBJ2-3; 11 bases agree with TRBD1. The CDR3 covers 17 residues. Germline trimming cut 6 bases from V and 5 bases from J; bases unmatched to any gene: 13. The germline V gene has CDR1 SEHNR and CDR2 FQNEAQ (reference sequence). The CDR3: CASRDPGTGGAKDTQYF. Written as DNA, the CDR3 is TGTGCCAGCAGGGATCCCGGGACAGGGGGGGCTAAAGATACGCAGTATTTT. The full variable domain, in which reference TRBV7-9 and TRBJ2-3 provide the parts outside the CDR3, is DTGVSQNPRHKITKRGQNVTFRCDPISEHNRLYWYRQTLGQGPEFLTYFQNEAQLEKSRLLSDRFSAERPKGSFSTLEIQRTEQGDSAMYLCASRDPGTGGAKDTQYFGPGTRLTVL.